This is a list of T cell receptor beta chains from one sample in a study of T cell responses to AZD1222 COVID-19 vaccine. Generated by immunoSEQ multiplex PCR, the TCRdb table keeps only in-frame clones and is missing some. Here the sample spans 120,000 to 150,000 clones, 88% being singletons. Sequencing was performed on peripheral blood, taken 28 days after the second dose of the MenACWY control vaccine. These TCRs come from an adult who received the MenACWY meningococcal vaccine as a control. CDR3s include the opening cysteine and the closing phenylalanine or tryptophan. Fields, in order: V gene, D gene, CDR3 length, J gene, clone size, CDR3 DNA, CDR3 protein. The D gene is left open where the match is weak. Clone size is given for some rows only: seen once, a few or many times, or a class if the clone is expanded.

>TRBV6-6|TRBD1|16|TRBJ2-2|-
TGTGCCAGCGTAAGAGGACAGGGGGGCAACACCGGGGAGCTGTTTTTT
CASVRGQGGNTGELFF
>TRBV4-3|TRBD1|16|TRBJ2-7|-
TGCGCCAGCAGCCAGGAGAGTGGACAGGCCTCCTACGAGCAGTACTTC
CASSQESGQASYEQYF
>TRBV11-2|-|13|TRBJ2-1|-
TGTGCCAGCAGCCGGACCGGACCGGATGAGCAGTTCTTC
CASSRTGPDEQFF
>TRBV5-8|TRBD2|15|TRBJ2-2|-
TGTGCCAGCACCACTAGCGGGAAGAACACCGGGGAGCTGTTTTTT
CASTTSGKNTGELFF
>TRBV7-2|-|13|TRBJ1-5|-
TGTGCCAGCAGCTTAAACAGCTATCAGCCCCAGCATTTT
CASSLNSYQPQHF
>TRBV6-5|-|14|TRBJ1-3|-
TGTGCCAGCGGAGGGAGAATGAACGGAAACACCATATATTTT
CASGGRMNGNTIYF
>TRBV3-1/TRBV3-2|-|13|TRBJ1-5|-
TGTGCCAGCAGCACAGGATCCAATCAGCCCCAGCATTTT
CASSTGSNQPQHF
>TRBV18|-|13|TRBJ2-2|-
TGTGCCAGCTCACCGCGAGCCACCGGGGAGCTGTTTTTT
CASSPRATGELFF
>TRBV5-6|TRBD1|14|TRBJ1-2|once
TGTGCCAGCAGGATAGACAGGGGGCTAGGTGGCTACACCTTC
CASRIDRGLGGYTF
>TRBV28|-|15|TRBJ1-2|few
TGTGCCAGCAGTACATCGGGGGCCCTCCACTATGGCTACACCTTC
CASSTSGALHYGYTF
>TRBV23-1|-|13|TRBJ1-1|-
TGCGCCAGCAGTCAATCGAGGCAGGTAGAAGCTTTCTTT
CASSQSRQVEAFF
>TRBV6-5|TRBD1|16|TRBJ2-1|-
TGTGCCAGCAGTTACTCGAAGGGGACAGGGGGGAATGAGCAGTTCTTC
CASSYSKGTGGNEQFF
>TRBV7-2|-|16|TRBJ1-3|-
TGTGCCAGCAGCTTAATTTGGGTGGCCTCTGGAAACACCATATATTTT
CASSLIWVASGNTIYF
>TRBV3-1/TRBV3-2|TRBD1|20|TRBJ2-7|many
TGTGCCAGCAGCCAAGATGGGGCCTTTCCGAGACAGGGTAAAATTGGCGAGCAGTACTTC
CASSQDGAFPRQGKIGEQYF
>TRBV5-1|-|13|TRBJ1-5|-
TGCGCCAGCAGTCTGGGACGGAATCAGCCCCAGCATTTT
CASSLGRNQPQHF
>TRBV11-2|-|13|TRBJ2-1|-
TGTGCCAGCAGCTTATCACGGAACAATGAGCAGTTCTTC
CASSLSRNNEQFF
>TRBV6-6|TRBD1|12|TRBJ2-7|-
TGTGCCAGCAGTTTATACAGGGGCGAGCAGTACTTC
CASSLYRGEQYF
>TRBV19|TRBD1|15|TRBJ1-6|-
TGTGCCAGTAGTTTCCCGACAGGGTCAACTTCACCCCTCCACTTT
CASSFPTGSTSPLHF
>TRBV15|-|14|TRBJ1-6|once
TGTGCCACCAGCAGAGAGCAGGGGTATTCACCCCTCCACTTT
CATSREQGYSPLHF
>TRBV5-4|-|14|TRBJ2-7|-
TGTGCCAGCAGCTTGGCACAAGTGAACTACGAGCAGTACTTC
CASSLAQVNYEQYF
>TRBV4-1|TRBD1|19|TRBJ1-2|few
TGCGCCAGCAGCCAAGTGTCTTTGCTATTGGACAGGGGAACCTATGGCTACACCTTC
CASSQVSLLLDRGTYGYTF
>TRBV27|TRBD1|15|TRBJ1-2|-
TGTGCCAGCAGTTTAAACCCAGGGGGCGTCCATGGCTACACCTTC
CASSLNPGGVHGYTF
>TRBV12-3/TRBV12-4|-|12|TRBJ1-1|-
TGTGGAACGGGGCGGGGGAACACTGAAGCTTTCTTT
CGTGRGNTEAFF
>TRBV5-1|-|16|TRBJ2-7|-
TGCGCCAGCAGCTTAGGGGATGCTAGAGGATCCTACGAGCAGTACTTC
CASSLGDARGSYEQYF
>TRBV7-9|TRBD1|15|TRBJ2-7|-
TGTGCCAGCAGCGCGCAGGGACAGCGCTCCTACGAGCAGTACTTC
CASSAQGQRSYEQYF
>TRBV7-2|TRBD1|16|TRBJ2-1|-
TGTGCCAGCAGCTTAGTAGCCCGGACAGGGAACAATGAGCAGTTCTTC
CASSLVARTGNNEQFF